This entry concerns a single T cell receptor (beta chain). No cognate antigen has been identified for it. The sample holds no much larger clone one base away, and base qualities are not on file. Including cysteine and phenylalanine, the CDR3 has 14 amino acids. The kept DNA is CDR3 alone, 42 bases in frame from the first base. Between the V and J ends, shortened by 5 bases and 7 bases respectively, the junction contains 12 bases. CDR1 and CDR2 were assigned from the germline V gene as SGHVS and FNYEAQ. TCRdb lists the instrument as Illumina HiSeq 1500. Through fastp at Q25 and MiXCR, TCRdb rebuilt clones from the public reads, retaining in-frame beta chains. Under each unique CDR3 protein, matching rows form one entry showing the most common genes and DNA. In all, the sample holds some 450,000 distinct CDR3 sequences, and around 32% of those were seen once. Together, the top ten hold roughly 13% of the sample.

The sample belongs to a study of T cell repertoires in cytomegalovirus infection (dated by TCRdb to about 2019). With respect to the entire study: The HLA type of each donor mattered for the analysis, because public TCR beta signatures pointed to carriage of CMV infection along with the matching HLA type. Beyond this particular receptor, the publication reports: Cumulative frequency of public TCR beta family members discriminated carriers of CMV infection plus the relevant HLA type in this cohort and an independent roughly 330-donor cohort. The ex vivo response was dominated by HLA-C-restricted CMV-specific TCR beta clonotypes, and the single most frequent clonotype in two of eight donors was supplied by these HLA-C-restricted clonotypes.

This receptor was identified in a human donor in good health (CMV status not recorded). Some clones in this sample may be carry-over from other donors' samples. The chain couples TRBV7-6 to TRBJ1-6; the D gene lacks a confident call. Sequenced material: PBMCs. Read as DNA, the sequence is TGTGCCAGCAGCCCCGGAGCGCGGAATTCACCCCTCCACTTT. This gives the protein CASSPGARNSPLHF.